This TCR beta chain was documented in a study of blood T cell repertoires in COVID-19. Trimming cost V 7 bases and J 5 bases, with 12 bases left between them. Germline V CDR1 and CDR2: MNHEY, SMNVEV (reference sequence). The length of the CDR3 is 13 residues. Assay: immunoSEQ multiplex PCR; the TCRdb copy retains only in-frame clones and omits some. This table holds over 150,000 clones, roughly 85% found once. Sequenced input: PBMCs or T cells enriched from blood (not recorded which). This TCR came from a woman under 30 who had recovered from COVID-19. The chain joins TRBV27 to TRBJ2-1; TRBD1 might be the D (7 bases). CDR3 bases: TGTGCCAGCACAGGGGGGCAGAACAATGAGCAGTTCTTC. Translation: CASTGGQNNEQFF.